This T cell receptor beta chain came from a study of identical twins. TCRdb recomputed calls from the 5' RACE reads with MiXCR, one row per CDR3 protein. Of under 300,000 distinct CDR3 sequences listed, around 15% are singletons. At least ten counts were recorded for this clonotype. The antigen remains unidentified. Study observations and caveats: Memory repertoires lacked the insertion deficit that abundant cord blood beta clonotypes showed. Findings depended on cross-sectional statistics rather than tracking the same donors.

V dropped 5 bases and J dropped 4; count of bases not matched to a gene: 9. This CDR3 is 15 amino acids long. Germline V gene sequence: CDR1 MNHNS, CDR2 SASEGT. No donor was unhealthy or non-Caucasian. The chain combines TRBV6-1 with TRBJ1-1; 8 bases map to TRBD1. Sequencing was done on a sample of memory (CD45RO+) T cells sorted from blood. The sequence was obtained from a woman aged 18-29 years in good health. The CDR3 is CASSPSGGGSTEAFF. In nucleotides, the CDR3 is TGTGCCAGCAGTCCGTCAGGGGGCGGAAGCACTGAAGCTTTCTTT.